Listed below are T cell receptor beta chains from one sample, sequenced in a study of shared clonotypes between healthy human individuals. TCRdb's copy holds only in-frame clones and misses some; the assay was immunoSEQ multiplex PCR. The sample has approximately 98,000 clones, over 65% seen once. Sequenced material: memory CD8+ T cells sorted from blood. All receptors derive from a young woman in good health. Each CDR3 is given with its conserved first and last residue. The D gene is left open where the match is weak. The size entry is marked missing in some rows and otherwise reads once, few, many or a size class.

-,TRBV6-5,TRBJ1-3,-,15,CASSPHGVAGNTIYF,TGTGCCAGCAGTCCCCACGGTGTGGCTGGAAACACCATATATTTT
few,TRBV19,TRBJ2-1,TRBD2,15,CASRSLAGEYNEQFF,TGTGCCAGTAGATCACTAGCGGGTGAATACAATGAGCAGTTCTTC
-,TRBV5-8,TRBJ2-5,-,17,CASSLVFLGLGQETQYF,TGTGCCAGCAGCTTGGTCTTTTTGGGGTTGGGGCAAGAGACCCAGTACTTC
-,TRBV6-5,TRBJ2-7,-,14,CASSYKAHSYEQYF,TGTGCCAGCAGTTACAAGGCCCACTCCTACGAGCAGTACTTC
once,TRBV4-1,TRBJ2-3,TRBD2,17,CASSQVTSGRAADTQYF,TGCGCCAGCAGCCAGGTGACTAGCGGGAGGGCCGCAGATACGCAGTATTTT
-,TRBV28,TRBJ2-7,TRBD2,15,CASSYRTSGLYEQYF,TGTGCCAGCAGTTATCGGACTAGCGGACTCTACGAGCAGTACTTC
-,TRBV6-1,TRBJ2-7,TRBD1,15,CASSEDDRGPYEQYF,TGTGCCAGCAGTGAAGATGACAGGGGGCCTTACGAGCAGTACTTC
-,TRBV28,TRBJ2-1,TRBD2,15,CASRASGRGYNEQFF,TGTGCCAGCAGAGCAAGCGGGAGGGGTTACAATGAGCAGTTCTTC
-,TRBV5-1,TRBJ1-1,-,14,CASSFVGVGTEAFF,TGCGCCAGCAGCTTTGTAGGGGTCGGCACTGAAGCTTTCTTT
-,TRBV25-1,TRBJ2-7,TRBD1,16,CASSDPGQGARYEQYF,TGTGCCAGCAGTGACCCAGGACAGGGGGCCAGGTACGAGCAGTACTTC
few,TRBV28,TRBJ1-4,-,14,CASSLMIHNEKLFF,TGTGCCAGCAGTTTAATGATCCACAATGAAAAACTGTTTTTT
few,TRBV19,TRBJ2-2,-,17,CASSIWALATNTGELFF,TGTGCCAGTAGTATCTGGGCCTTAGCCACGAACACCGGGGAGCTGTTTTTT
few,TRBV27,TRBJ2-1,-,18,CASSPGVVYIGSYNEQFF,TGTGCCAGCAGCCCAGGCGTAGTTTATATCGGCTCCTACAATGAGCAGTTCTTC
many,TRBV6-1,TRBJ2-7,TRBD2,16,CASTEAEASGGYEQYF,TGTGCCAGCACCGAAGCGGAGGCTAGCGGGGGCTACGAGCAGTACTTC
-,TRBV2,TRBJ1-2,-,11,CASNGNYGYTF,TGTGCCAGCAACGGGAACTATGGCTACACCTTC
-,TRBV28,TRBJ1-3,-,17,CASISGGEWGSGNTIYF,TGTGCCAGCATTTCGGGAGGGGAATGGGGCTCTGGAAACACCATATATTTT
-,TRBV7-2,TRBJ2-1,TRBD2,16,CASSLGLAGGYNEQFF,TGTGCCAGCAGCTTAGGCTTAGCGGGAGGCTACAATGAGCAGTTCTTC
-,TRBV21-1,TRBJ2-1,-,15,CASTLSGRVQCEQFF,TGTGCCAGCACTCTTAGCGGTAGAGTACAATGTGAGCAGTTCTTC
-,TRBV18,TRBJ2-7,-,14,CASSRDTSSYEQYF,TGTGCCAGCTCACGGGACACCAGCTCCTACGAGCAGTACTTC
-,TRBV15,TRBJ1-1,-,14,CATSRVFGDTEAFF,TGTGCCACCAGCAGAGTTTTCGGGGATACTGAAGCTTTCTTT
-,TRBV5-1,TRBJ1-3,-,15,CASSLVGQDGNTIYF,TGCGCCAGCAGCTTGGTTGGGCAGGATGGAAACACCATATATTTT
-,TRBV5-4,TRBJ2-3,TRBD2,16,CASSQGLAGGADTQYF,TGTGCCAGCAGCCAAGGACTAGCGGGAGGTGCGGATACGCAGTATTTT
-,TRBV7-9,TRBJ1-3,-,14,CASSSRGVGNTIYF,TGTGCCAGCAGCTCCCGAGGGGTAGGAAACACCATATATTTT
-,TRBV27,TRBJ2-1,TRBD2,15,CASSLMAGGDNEQFF,TGTGCCAGCAGTTTAATGGCGGGAGGGGACAATGAGCAGTTCTTC
-,TRBV29-1,TRBJ2-3,TRBD2,16,CSVESNGREGTDTQYF,TGCAGCGTTGAATCAAATGGGCGGGAGGGCACAGATACGCAGTATTTT
-,TRBV5-1,TRBJ2-7,TRBD2,20,CASSLSLRGSITRTDYEQYF,TGCGCCAGCAGCTTGTCCCTACGCGGGAGCATAACCCGGACGGATTACGAGCAGTACTTC
few,TRBV5-1,TRBJ2-3,-,15,CASSLGVGATDTQYF,TGCGCCAGCAGCTTGGGGGTAGGGGCGACAGATACGCAGTATTTT
-,TRBV11-2,TRBJ2-7,TRBD2,16,CASSSIAGGPGYEQYF,TGTGCCAGCAGCTCGATAGCGGGAGGGCCTGGCTACGAGCAGTACTTC